This T cell receptor beta chain was identified in a study of T-cell reconstitution after alpha-beta-depleted transplantation in children. The germline CDR1 and CDR2 sequences are LGHDT and YNNKEL (reference sequence). The CDR3 loop spans 16 amino acids. V was clipped by 0 bases and J by 4 bases, with 15 bases between them. Note on this clonotype: Its specificity is not known.

Molecular barcoding with unique molecular identifiers was used for the TCRbeta library. TCRdb reprocessed the PCR reads via MiXCR and lists one record per CDR3 protein. The sample includes roughly 790,000 distinct CDR3 sequences, under 20% of them seen just once. Notes on the study in general: A year had passed since transplant, and T-cell counts and diversity by then came mostly from newly produced T cells.

The sequence derives from a male patient aged 10 to 17 who had a stem cell transplant for acute lymphoblastic leukemia, so the T cells may come from the graft donor. This material consisted of PBMCs, mostly from graft donor cells, taken 360 days after TCRalphabeta/CD19-depleted stem cell transplant. The chain joins TRBV3-1 to TRBJ2-5, with no clear D. This CDR3 reads CASSQEPRPVRETQYF. In DNA form, the CDR3 reads TGTGCCAGCAGCCAAGAGCCACGCCCGGTGCGAGAGACCCAGTACTTC.